The 27 T cell receptor beta chains in this list originate from one sample, sequenced in a study of CD8+ T cells in alopecia areata. Sequencing relied on a cDNA template that was reverse transcribed from extracted RNA. Sequencing used immunoSEQ multiplex PCR; TCRdb keeps in-frame clones, though not all of them. Among under 250,000 clones listed, 56% were seen once. What was sequenced was CD8+ T cells sorted from blood. These receptors were obtained from a human donor in good health.

The chain employs TRBV4-1 and TRBJ2-7; a weak D match, TRBD2 (5 bases). Germline V gives CDR1 MGHRA, CDR2 YSYEKL. CDR3 length equals 17 residues. Trimming took 3 bases from V and 3 from J, leaving 21 bases between them. The CDR3 spells CASSHGPSGRADYEQYF. In DNA form, the CDR3 reads TGCGCCAGCAGCCACGGCCCTTCTGGGCGGGCGGACTACGAGCAGTACTTC.

This CDR3 is CASSIPGGAQHF. CDR3 DNA: TGTGCCAGCAGCATTCCGGGTGGTGCCCAGCATTTT. The rearrangement links TRBV7-9 to TRBJ1-5; D is unresolved. The length of the CDR3 is 12 residues. Trimming removed 5 bases from V and 11 bases from J, with 13 bases in between. CDR1 SEHNR and CDR2 FQNEAQ come from the germline V gene (reference sequence). The full variable domain, rest sourced from reference TRBV7-9 and TRBJ1-5, is DTGVSQNPRHKITKRGQNVTFRCDPISEHNRLYWYRQTLGQGPEFLTYFQNEAQLEKSRLLSDRFSAERPKGSFSTLEIQRTEQGDSAMYLCASSIPGGAQHFGDGTRLSIL.

V gene TRBV9 combines with J gene TRBJ1-4; 8 bases agree with TRBD1. CDR1 is SGDLS, CDR2 YYNGEE, per germline. The trim removed 4 bases at V and 8 bases at J, leaving 16 bases unmatched. This CDR3 contains 17 residues. The CDR3 protein is CASSPRTGRARQEKLFF. CDR3 bases: TGTGCCAGCAGCCCCCGGACAGGGCGGGCCCGGCAGGAAAAACTGTTTTTT. Using reference TRBV9 and TRBJ1-4 for the parts outside the CDR3, the full variable domain is DSGVTQTPKHLITATGQRVTLRCSPRSGDLSVYWYQQSLDQGLQFLIQYYNGEERAKGNILERFSAQQFPDLHSELNLSSLELGDSALYFCASSPRTGRARQEKLFFGSGTQLSVL.

The chain combines TRBV9 with TRBJ2-1, with 9 bases fitting TRBD2. Germline lookup yields CDR1 SGDLS and CDR2 YYNGEE. The CDR3 spans 20 residues. Germline trimming cut 4 bases from V and 0 bases from J; bases unmatched to any gene: 17. The CDR3 nucleotides read TGTGCCAGCAGCTCTCCCCGGGGGAGCGGGGGGCCGAGCTCCTACAATGAGCAGTTCTTC. It codes for CASSSPRGSGGPSSYNEQFF.

J is TRBJ1-2 and V is TRBV7-9; D possibly corresponds to TRBD1 (5 bases). This CDR3 region has 16 residues. V was shortened by 6 bases and J by 4 bases, with 21 bases between the two germline ends. CDR1 SEHNR and CDR2 FQNEAQ come from the germline V gene (reference sequence). The CDR3 nucleotides read TGTGCCAGCAGTCATACTGGGACCCTAGATGGCTATGGCTACACCTTC. It is translated as CASSHTGTLDGYGYTF.

The chain employs TRBV6-5 and TRBJ2-7; D call uncertain. V dropped 4 bases and J dropped 1 base, with 11 bases sitting between them. Germline V CDR1 and CDR2: MNHEY, SVGAGI. The CDR3 loop spans 14 amino acids. CDR3 DNA sequence: TGTGCCAGCAGTTTAGGCGAAGGTTCCTACGAGCAGTACTTC. It specifies CASSLGEGSYEQYF.

J is TRBJ2-3 and V is TRBV5-4, with a weak D call TRBD1 (6 bases). The V and J ends lost 1 base and 0 bases respectively, with 9 bases between them. The CDR3 runs 15 residues. Germline V gene lookup returns CDR1 SGHNT and CDR2 YYREEE (reference sequence). In nucleotides, the CDR3 is TGTGCCAGCAGCTTGACAGGGTCTAGCACAGATACGCAGTATTTT. It specifies CASSLTGSSTDTQYF. The full variable domain, in which reference TRBV5-4 and TRBJ2-3 provide the parts outside the CDR3, is ETGVTQSPTHLIKTRGQQVTLRCSSQSGHNTVSWYQQALGQGPQFIFQYYREEENGRGNFPPRFSGLQFPNYSSELNVNALELDDSALYLCASSLTGSSTDTQYFGPGTRLTVL.

This chain connects TRBV27 to TRBJ1-1; 7 bases map to TRBD1. Germline values: CDR1 MNHEY, CDR2 SMNVEV (reference sequence). With V trimmed by 6 bases and J by 5 bases, 9 bases remained unmatched. This CDR3 contains 14 residues. The CDR3 region has the DNA TGTGCCAGCAGCCTCGCAGGGGGGTGGACTGAAGCTTTCTTT. It encodes CASSLAGGWTEAFF.

This chain joins TRBV13 and TRBJ1-1; D gene unclear. Per germline, CDR1 PRHDT and CDR2 FYEKMQ (reference sequence). The CDR3 runs to 15 residues. The germline V and J ends were trimmed by 1 base and 0 bases, with 9 bases remaining between them. For the CDR3, the DNA is TGTGCCAGCAGCTTAGAGACACACCTGAACACTGAAGCTTTCTTT. Its protein is CASSLETHLNTEAFF.

The chain carries TRBV7-8 and TRBJ1-5; maybe TRBD1 (5 bases). Trimming shortened V by 1 base and J by 5 bases, and 9 bases separated the two germline ends. Germline V gene sequence: CDR1 SGHVS, CDR2 FQNEAQ. There are 14 residues in the CDR3. The DNA of the CDR3 is TGTGCCAGCAGCTTAGAAGCGGGGGATCAGCCCCAGCATTTT. It is translated as CASSLEAGDQPQHF. The entire variable domain, with the rest obtained from reference TRBV7-8 and TRBJ1-5, is as follows: GAGVSQSPRYKVAKRGQDVALRCDPISGHVSLFWYQQALGQGPEFLTYFQNEAQLDKSGLPSDRFFAERPEGSVSTLKIQRTQQEDSAVYLCASSLEAGDQPQHFGDGTRLSIL.

This clone has only a few counts. The genes are TRBV7-8 and TRBJ2-3; D uncertain. The length of the CDR3 is 13 residues. Germline V lookup: CDR1 SGHVS, CDR2 FQNEAQ. V lost 0 bases and J 3 bases, leaving 4 bases between the germline ends. CDR3 loop: CASSLAPTDTQYF. CDR3 nucleotides: TGTGCCAGCAGCTTAGCGCCAACAGATACGCAGTATTTT. The full variable domain, in which reference TRBV7-8 and TRBJ2-3 provide the parts outside the CDR3, is GAGVSQSPRYKVAKRGQDVALRCDPISGHVSLFWYQQALGQGPEFLTYFQNEAQLDKSGLPSDRFFAERPEGSVSTLKIQRTQQEDSAVYLCASSLAPTDTQYFGPGTRLTVL.

This chain links TRBV6-5 with TRBJ2-6; D not resolved. The CDR3 is 15 amino acids. CDR1 is MNHEY and CDR2 is SVGAGI in the germline V gene. V was cut by 7 bases and J by 0 bases, with 10 bases left in between. In DNA form, the CDR3 reads TGTGCCAGCACCTGGGATAGCTCTGGGGCCAACGTCCTGACTTTC. It translates to CASTWDSSGANVLTF.

The chain is built from TRBV11-2 and TRBJ1-5, with D possibly being TRBD1 (5 bases). The CDR3 spans 13 residues. The ends were cut back, 5 bases at V and 8 bases at J, with 13 bases in the middle. The V gene's germline CDR1 is SGHAT and CDR2 FQNNGV. The DNA of the CDR3 is TGTGCCAGCAGCCTCGAGGGGAACAAGCCCCAGCATTTT. Residues: CASSLEGNKPQHF.

In its sample, this clone was seen a few times. The chain uses TRBV7-9 and TRBJ2-2; no firm D call. There are 13 residues in the CDR3. V dropped 4 bases and J dropped 3 bases, with 6 bases sitting between them. Germline V CDR1 and CDR2: SEHNR, FQNEAQ (reference sequence). The CDR3 DNA is TGTGCCAGCAGCTCGGAGCACACCGGGGAGCTGTTTTTT. It translates to CASSSEHTGELFF.

This rearrangement joins TRBV29-1 to TRBJ2-1, with 7 bases identical to TRBD2. Germline CDR1 is SQVTM and CDR2 is ANQGSEA. V lost 6 bases and J lost 7; bases outside the gene matches: 6. The CDR3 covers 12 residues. CDR3 sequence reads: CSVRLAQNEQFF. For the CDR3, the DNA is TGCAGCGTAAGACTAGCCCAAAATGAGCAGTTCTTC.

The rearrangement uses TRBV9 and TRBJ1-1, with unresolved D. There are 13 residues in the CDR3. Trimming left V 10 bases short and J 2 bases short, with 15 bases between. The germline V gene has CDR1 SGDLS and CDR2 YYNGEE. The CDR3 nucleotides read TGTGCCTCCACAAGAGGTTTCAACACTGAAGCTTTCTTT. As protein: CASTRGFNTEAFF.

In this sample, this clone turned up a few times. V is TRBV11-2 and J is TRBJ2-7; D is uncertain. The CDR3 is made up of 18 amino acids. The germline V and J ends were trimmed by 1 base and 2 bases, with 21 bases remaining between them. Germline loops: CDR1 SGHAT, CDR2 FQNNGV. CDR3 in DNA: TGTGCCAGCAGCTTAGCAATGCCCCACAGAGGTCCAACCTACGAGCAGTACTTC. It specifies CASSLAMPHRGPTYEQYF. Combining the CDR3 with reference TRBV11-2 and TRBJ2-7 gives the whole variable domain EAGVAQSPRYKIIEKRQSVAFWCNPISGHATLYWYQQILGQGPKLLIQFQNNGVVDDSQLPKDRFSAERLKGVDSTLKIQPAKLEDSAVYLCASSLAMPHRGPTYEQYFGPGTRLTVT.

V is TRBV5-4 and J is TRBJ1-2; D is possibly TRBD1 (5 bases). The CDR3 is made up of 12 amino acids. The V gene lost 4 bases and the J gene lost 8 bases, with 12 bases spanning the gap. In germline, CDR1 is SGHNT, CDR2 YYREEE (reference sequence). The CDR3: CASSPGAEGYTF. The CDR3 coding sequence is TGTGCCAGCAGCCCCGGGGCGGAAGGCTACACCTTC.

As DNA, the CDR3 is TGTGCCAGCATCTCAGACAATGAGCAGTTCTTC. This codes for CASISDNEQFF. The chain carries TRBV6-5 and TRBJ2-1; D not certain. V gave up 7 bases and J gave up 5 bases, with 6 bases separating them. CDR1 is MNHEY and CDR2 is SVGAGI in the germline V gene. The CDR3 runs 11 residues.

This clone was seen only a few times. The chain couples TRBV9 to TRBJ1-4; the D is unclear. The CDR3 runs to 16 residues. Trimming stripped 0 bases from V and 7 bases from J, with 16 bases between. Germline CDR1 SGDLS, CDR2 YYNGEE. In DNA, the CDR3 is TGTGCCAGCAGCGTAGGCGTTATGACGGACGGTGAAAAACTGTTTTTT. Protein product: CASSVGVMTDGEKLFF.

This clone was recorded a few times. V usage is TRBV5-4 and J usage is TRBJ2-5; a possible D gene is TRBD2 (6 bases). CDR1 is SGHNT, CDR2 YYREEE, per germline (reference sequence). The germline V and J ends were trimmed by 3 bases and 5 bases, with 17 bases remaining between them. The CDR3 extends over 15 amino acids. The CDR3 loop reads CASSSPVGGRETQYF. CDR3 coding DNA: TGTGCCAGCAGCTCTCCGGTTGGAGGGAGGGAGACCCAGTACTTC.

The V gene is TRBV5-1, the J gene TRBJ2-7, with D perhaps TRBD2 (6 bases). CDR1 and CDR2 (germline): SGHRS, YFSETQ. The V end lost 4 bases, the J end lost 3 bases, and 17 bases lay between the germline ends. The CDR3 is made up of 15 amino acids. The CDR3 is CASSPPPGGGYEQYF. CDR3 nucleotide sequence: TGCGCCAGCAGCCCGCCACCCGGGGGAGGCTACGAGCAGTACTTC.

The CDR3 DNA reads as TGTGCCAGCAGTGAATCGGACACGAGCAACTACGAGCAGTACTTC. It translates to CASSESDTSNYEQYF. V gene TRBV2 combines with J gene TRBJ2-7, with a weak D call TRBD1 (5 bases). The ends were cut back, 2 bases at V and 3 bases at J, with 14 bases in the middle. The CDR3 covers 15 residues. Germline V gene lookup returns CDR1 SNHLY and CDR2 FYNNEI.

The CDR3 spells CASSVNVNQPQHF. CDR3 in DNA: TGTGCCAGCAGCGTAAATGTCAATCAGCCCCAGCATTTT. This chain joins TRBV9 and TRBJ1-5; D is uncertain. Germline V gene sequence: CDR1 SGDLS, CDR2 YYNGEE. Deletions cut 1 base from V and 3 bases from J, with 5 bases between. This CDR3 contains 13 residues.

V and J are TRBV14 and TRBJ1-1; unclear D gene. The CDR3 has 14 residues. The germline gives CDR1 SGHDN, CDR2 FVKESK. Trimming took 4 bases from V and 1 from J, leaving 10 bases between them. As DNA, the CDR3 is TGTGCCAGCAGCCCTAGGACGGGGAACACTGAAGCTTTCTTT. It is translated as CASSPRTGNTEAFF. The full variable domain, its missing parts supplied by reference TRBV14 and TRBJ1-1, is EAGVTQFPSHSVIEKGQTVTLRCDPISGHDNLYWYRRVMGKEIKFLLHFVKESKQDESGMPNNRFLAERTGGTYSTLKVQPAELEDSGVYFCASSPRTGNTEAFFGQGTRLTVV.

With respect to this clone: This CDR3 is also generated by other DNA sequences in the sample. The rearrangement joins TRBV7-9 to TRBJ1-5, with D maybe TRBD1 (5 bases). V was clipped by 1 base and J by 4 bases, with 8 bases between them. Germline V gene data show CDR1 as SEHNR and CDR2 as FQNEAQ (reference sequence). The CDR3 is 14 residues long. The DNA of the CDR3 is TGTGCCAGCAGCTTAGGCGGGGGAAATCAGCCCCAGCATTTT. Translation: CASSLGGGNQPQHF.

The chain combines TRBV6-5 with TRBJ2-7; 8 bases are a match to TRBD1. Germline V gene lookup returns CDR1 MNHEY and CDR2 SVGAGI. The CDR3 consists of 16 residues. V was clipped by 2 bases and J by 2 bases; unmatched bases: 8. The CDR3 nucleotides read TGTGCCAGCAGTTACGAACCCGGACAGGGCCCCTACGAGCAGTACTTC. This codes for CASSYEPGQGPYEQYF.